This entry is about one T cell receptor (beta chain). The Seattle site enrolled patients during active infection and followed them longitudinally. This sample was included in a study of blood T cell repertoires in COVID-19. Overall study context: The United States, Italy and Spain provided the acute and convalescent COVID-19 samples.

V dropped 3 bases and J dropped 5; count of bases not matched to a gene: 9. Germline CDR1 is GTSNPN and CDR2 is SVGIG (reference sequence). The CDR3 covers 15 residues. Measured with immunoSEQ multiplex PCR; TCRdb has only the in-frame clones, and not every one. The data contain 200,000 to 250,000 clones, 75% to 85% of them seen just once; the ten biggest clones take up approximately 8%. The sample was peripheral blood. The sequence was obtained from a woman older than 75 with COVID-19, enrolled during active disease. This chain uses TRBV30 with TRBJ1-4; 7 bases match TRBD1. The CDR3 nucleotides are TGTGCCTGGAGACCCCCTGACAGGGAGAATGAAAAACTGTTTTTT. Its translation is CAWRPPDRENEKLFF.